The clone carrying this TCR beta chain was detected ten times or more. The data originate from a study of human T cells and chemical hapten exposure. Study-level information: The study sensitized with 2% DPC on an approximately 2 cm by approximately 2 cm patch of upper inner arm skin. For the roughly 25-week duration of the study, patients were given weekly doses of diphenylcyclopropenone on the scalp.

The sample's time point: patch test 1, 2 weeks after DPC sensitization. The treatment is: therapeutic diphenylcyclopropenone sensitization with weekly scalp DPC. TCRdb passed the RACE reads through MiXCR, listing each CDR3 protein once. The repertoire holds about 380,000 distinct CDR3 sequences, with about 4.4% as singletons. CDR3 length: 17 amino acids. Looked up from germline, CDR1 is DFQATT and CDR2 is SNEGSKA (reference sequence). Trimming removed 3 bases from V and 1 base from J; junction bases left unmatched: 7. The chain has TRBV20-1 and TRBJ2-3; 13 bases are a match to TRBD2. This clonotype originated in a woman in her 50s with alopecia areata. Some clones in this sample may be carry-over from other donors' samples. The starting material was whole blood, obtained in connection with sensitization to the hapten diphenylcyclopropenone (DPC). CDR3 sequence: CSARTSGRIGRTDTQYF. For the CDR3, the DNA is TGCAGTGCTAGGACTAGCGGGAGGATTGGCCGCACAGATACGCAGTATTTT.